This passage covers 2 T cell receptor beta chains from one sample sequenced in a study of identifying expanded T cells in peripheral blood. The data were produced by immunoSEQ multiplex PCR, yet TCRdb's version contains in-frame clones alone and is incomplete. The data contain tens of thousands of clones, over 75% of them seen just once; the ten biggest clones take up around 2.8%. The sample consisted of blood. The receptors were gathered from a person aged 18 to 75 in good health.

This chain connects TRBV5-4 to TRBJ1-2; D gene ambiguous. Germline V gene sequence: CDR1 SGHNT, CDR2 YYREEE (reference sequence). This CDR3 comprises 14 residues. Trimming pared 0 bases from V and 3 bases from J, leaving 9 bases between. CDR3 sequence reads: CASSLDPRDYGYTF. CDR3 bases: TGTGCCAGCAGCTTGGACCCGAGGGACTATGGCTACACCTTC.

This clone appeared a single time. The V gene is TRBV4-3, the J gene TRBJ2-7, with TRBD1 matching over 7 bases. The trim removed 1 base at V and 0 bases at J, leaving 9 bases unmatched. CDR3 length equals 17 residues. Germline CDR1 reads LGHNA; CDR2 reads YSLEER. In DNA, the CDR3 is TGCGCCAGCAGCCAAGTGTGGGGCCGACAGGGCTCCTACGAGCAGTACTTC. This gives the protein CASSQVWGRQGSYEQYF.